This record looks at one T cell receptor (beta chain) sequence and its context. Its antigen is currently unknown. Only in-frame clones appear in the TCRdb table, and some are missing; sequencing was by immunoSEQ multiplex PCR. The sample has tens of thousands of clones; roughly nine tenths are singletons. This sample is part of a study of neoadjuvant nivolumab and ipilimumab in lung cancer. This CDR3 comprises 16 residues. The germline V gene encodes CDR1 SGHTA and CDR2 FQGTGA. The V segment lost 1 base and the J segment 1 base; nucleotides outside the gene matches: 3. Study observations and caveats: Pretherapy blood TCR richness correlated positively with resected tumor richness. From pretherapy to surgery, tumor richness and clonality rose with dual therapy. TCR richness and clonality were higher in tumors than adjacent uninvolved lung. A small number of samples were TCR sequenced.

Source: peripheral blood, taken after neoadjuvant nivolumab, alone or with ipilimumab, at or shortly before surgery. The chain couples TRBV7-3 to TRBJ2-2, with TRBD1 identical over 7 bases. This TCR derives from an adult with non-small cell lung cancer. CDR3 DNA: TGTGCCAGCAGCTTAATGGGACAGCGGAACACCGGGGAGCTGTTTTTT. It is translated as CASSLMGQRNTGELFF.